This TCR beta chain appears in the sequencing data of a study of cytomegalovirus exposure and HLA in healthy donors (TCRdb year 2017). Background on the whole study: In an earlier analysis of roughly 500 of the donors, under 300 Gb of sequence data and 100 million or so unique TCR beta sequences from 180 million or so T cells were reported. About 310 gigabases of sequencing data and some 85 million unique TCR sequences were included in an early release covering roughly 700 HLA-typed donors. Among the roughly 400 genotyped donors, around 81% belonged to the genetic ancestry cluster associated with self-reported Caucasian donors. The study aimed to test whether signatures of past pathogen exposure could be identified by cataloging public T cell receptors. The T cell repertoires of some 700 subjects were profiled by immunosequencing and related to cytomegalovirus serostatus. A separate validation cohort of roughly 130 different subjects was used in addition to the roughly 640-subject first cohort. High-throughput TCR immunosequencing, statistical association of individual TCRs with disease status, and machine learning were combined to predict cytomegalovirus infection status. In a later analysis, previously published TCR beta repertoires from several hundred donors were re-analyzed and high-resolution HLA genotyping was added so that TCR occurrence patterns could be studied. In the later analysis, no new phenotypic data were used to find candidate immune exposures; instead, reliance was placed on TCR beta sequences and their occurrence across donors. An earlier analysis of roughly 580 of the donors used high-throughput TCR beta sequencing to judge whether each TCR beta V gene segment behaved as functional or pseudogenic. Donor age, sex, ethnicity and CMV serostatus were compiled alongside the repertoire data. Genome-wide SNP genotypes for about 60% of the 666 donors were used in a later genetic analysis, which treated that subset as a discovery cohort. Every discovery cohort repertoire had been produced on one sequencing platform. Both class I and class II loci were covered by HLA typing, at four-digit resolution. The number of donors typed differed by locus, with about 629-640 for A, B, C, DRB1 and DQB1, around 560 for DQA1, 606 for DPA1, and about 450 for DPB1. Roughly five DR-DQ haplotypes were handled as single units for association and clustering, since linkage in the cohort was strong. Among roughly 400 genotyped donors of the cohort, an average of about 240,000 unique TCR beta nucleotide sequences were sequenced per donor, approximately 20% of them non-productive.

In total, approximately 690 healthy bone marrow donors made up the cohort. At the time of sampling, all cohort members were nominally healthy, though unrecorded immune exposures were likely present. The donor tested CMV seronegative and was one of the 352 seronegative cohort members. Every donor gave a peripheral blood sample, and the peripheral blood mononuclear cells from that sample were used for TCR beta sequencing. The Qiagen DNeasy Blood Extraction Kit was used to extract genomic DNA from the blood cell samples. Library preparation used the immunoSEQ multiplex PCR assay. A mixture of 60 forward primers for TCR Vbeta segments and 13 reverse primers for TCR Jbeta segments was used in the multiplex PCR. The CDR3 region of rearranged TCR beta genes was amplified from genomic DNA with a multiplex PCR assay. The Illumina HiSeq System was used to sequence the amplified TCR beta libraries as 87-base-pair reads. Under the source paper's analysis protocol: A later analysis tallied approximately 87 million unique TCR beta chains across the 660 or so repertoires, and about 12 million of those chains were shared by two or more donors. To remove PCR and sequencing errors, raw reads were error-corrected and collapsed into unique sequences using a nearest-neighbor algorithm that merged closely related sequences. CDR3 sequences were aligned to IMGT reference sequences to assign V, D and J gene segments. Each retained sequence needed at least a six-nucleotide match to both a V gene segment and a J gene segment. A rearrangement counted as productive if the CDR3 had no stop codons and remained in frame with V and J, and every other rearrangement counted as non-productive. Following IMGT convention, CDR3 was defined as the stretch from the second conserved V-encoded cysteine to the conserved J-encoded phenylalanine. In an earlier analysis of around 640 of the donors, sequences lacking an unambiguous match to a single V gene segment were excluded. An earlier analysis of around 600 of the donors classified V segments as functional when productive rearrangements were above 56.7% and as segregating when the standard deviation between donors was above 5%. A statistical classification framework was built for diagnosing cytomegalovirus status from the catalog of TCR beta chain sequences. In a later analysis, V and J genes were assigned by comparing TCR nucleotide sequences against IMGT/GENE-DB human TR gene sequences. The TCRdist pipeline was used in a later analysis to assign CDR3 sequences and most-parsimonious VDJ recombination scenarios. In a later analysis, each TCR beta chain was defined by its CDR3 amino acid sequence together with its V-gene family, and reads lacking a unique V-gene family were excluded. As a way to deal with suspected cross-contamination and a sequencing artifact, a later analysis dropped roughly 600 nucleotide sequences that were highly shared and had low generation probability. For each public chain, a later analysis derived a clonal expansion index from normalized ranks of inferred template counts within each repertoire. A later analysis computed generation probabilities with a VDJ recombination model fitted to out-of-frame rearrangements, and checked the results against IGoR. In a later analysis, hypergeometric tests were used to score TCR-TCR, TCR-HLA and TCR-CMV co-occurrence, with a repertoire-size bias correction applied to TCR pairs. In a later analysis, false discovery rates were estimated by permuting HLA or CMV assignments 20 times. In a later analysis, co-occurring TCRs were grouped with DBSCAN, and TCRdist sequence similarity was added when clustering was performed within HLA-allele-positive subsets. Repertoires with fewer than 30,000 or more than 120,000 public chains were left out of co-occurrence clustering, as were about five repertoires with anomalous nucleotide sharing. This is the immuneACCESS table as TCRdb keeps it, with only in-frame sequences that have V and J called. A part of the clones is gone; compared with another copy, unresolved V genes explain less than half, and the rest is unexplained. That table supplies the V and J calls and clone size; D and trimming were determined from the DNA. This sample gives some 140,000 clones in total; about 85% of them show up just once. 2.5% to 3.5% of the sample is taken by the ten largest.

The paper's findings and limits, for the study overall: It was suggested by the authors that the approach could potentially be generalized to other disease states and immunological phenotypes. In a later genetic analysis, fewer N-insertions in productive TCRs were reported among donors in an Asian-associated ancestry cluster than the roughly 700-donor mean. The sequencing pipeline was judged likely to have produced a cluster of highly shared sequence variants as a technical artifact. Over 15 rarely observed V segments, including chromosome 9 orphons, were excluded from the earlier analysis of approximately 600 of the donors because counts were too low. Compared with equally common non-associated chains, HLA-associated TCR beta chains in a later analysis were more clonally expanded and had lower generation probabilities. Most TCR sequences were observed very rarely across donors, whereas some public TCRs were present in many individuals. Correlated functional status among segregating V segments might reflect linkage disequilibrium, but an unknown experimental factor could not be ruled out. According to a later analysis, TCR association rates differed among HLA loci, with DRB1 alleles showing the most associated TCRs and HLA-C alleles showing the fewest. A later analysis reported that several top co-occurrence clusters appeared linked to parvovirus B19, influenza, CMV and Epstein-Barr virus. The only immune exposure information available for the cohort was CMV serostatus. When HLA alleles, especially DR and DQ, strongly co-occurred, TCR associations were difficult to assign to individual alleles. At a false discovery rate of 0.05, a later analysis linked 16,951 TCR beta sequences to specific HLA alleles. The classifier was reported to diagnose cytomegalovirus status with high specificity and sensitivity in both the original and validation cohorts. This cohort had only TCR beta chains sequenced, and the lack of alpha or paired-chain data limited which features could be detected. Sequencing depth was assumed to be roughly uniform across donors in the presence/absence analyses, though that assumption may not hold. In an earlier analysis of around 500 of the donors, most TCR beta V segments appeared in productive rearrangements about 87% or about 30% of the time, broadly matching IMGT annotations. Most CMV-associated TCR beta chains appeared to be HLA-restricted in a later analysis, and the HLA associations seemed to be driven largely by CMV exposure. An association between a missense DCLRE1C variant and V-gene and J-gene trimming of TCR beta chains was found in a later genetic analysis and replicated in an independent cohort. A further reported finding was that TCR beta sequences accurately predicted the HLA-A and HLA-B alleles for most subjects in the first cohort. In vitro tests confirmed that three of the cytomegalovirus-associated TCR beta chains recognize cytomegalovirus antigens. HLA typing was unavailable for some donors at each locus, so association tests used only the typed subset. A total of 150 to 200 TCR beta chains were listed by the study as associated with cytomegalovirus. Some IMGT-functional V segments, including TRBV6-2 and TRBV6-3, could not be told apart with the 87-base-pair reads, so those segments were excluded.

As to this clone: This receptor's antigen is unknown. Per-base quality was not reported, and no clone a single base away is much larger than it. Within the sample, other DNA sequences also encode this same CDR3.

The CDR3, from cysteine to phenylalanine, totals 13 residues. Left in the record is the CDR3 DNA by itself, 39 bases read in frame from the first base. The germline V gene encodes CDR1 MNHEY and CDR2 SMNVEV (reference sequence). V and J are trimmed by 3 bases and 3 bases, and the gene matches miss 1 base of the junction. This clonotype was sampled from a female donor in good health and CMV-seronegative. Sequenced material: PBMCs. Here the chain combines TRBV27 and TRBJ2-7; 8 of the junction bases match TRBD2. The CDR3 reads as follows: CASSFSGGYEQYF. At the DNA level, the sequence is TGTGCCAGCAGTTTCAGCGGGGGCTACGAGCAGTACTTC.